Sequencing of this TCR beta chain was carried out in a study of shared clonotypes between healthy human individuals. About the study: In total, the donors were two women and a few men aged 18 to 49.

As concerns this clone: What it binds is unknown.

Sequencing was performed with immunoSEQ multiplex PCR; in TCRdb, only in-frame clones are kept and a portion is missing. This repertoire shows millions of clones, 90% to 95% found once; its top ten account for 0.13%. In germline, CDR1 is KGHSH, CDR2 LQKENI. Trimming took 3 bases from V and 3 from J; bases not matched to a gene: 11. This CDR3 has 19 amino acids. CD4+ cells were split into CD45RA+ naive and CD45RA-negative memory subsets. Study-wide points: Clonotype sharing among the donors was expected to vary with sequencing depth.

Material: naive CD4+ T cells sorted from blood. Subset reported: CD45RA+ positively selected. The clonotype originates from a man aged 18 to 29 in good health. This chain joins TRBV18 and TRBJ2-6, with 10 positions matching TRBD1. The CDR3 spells CASSPFPGTGDGGANVLTF. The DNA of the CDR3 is TGTGCCAGCTCACCCTTCCCCGGGACAGGGGACGGTGGGGCCAACGTCCTGACTTTC.